Listed below are T cell receptor beta chains from one sample, sequenced in a study of identical twins. TCRdb re-analysed the 5' RACE reads in MiXCR, keeping a single row per CDR3 protein. The data hold about 790,000 distinct CDR3 sequences, with about 20% observed a single time. This sample also belongs to another study, concerning T cells expressing NK-cell markers.

The specimen sequenced was PBMCs. These receptors originate from a woman aged 18-29 years in good health. CDR3s include the opening cysteine and the closing phenylalanine or tryptophan.

>TRBJ2-2|TRBV4-1
CASSQSPSGTSARERTGELFF
>TRBJ2-5|TRBV20-1
CSALGSARRGETQYF
>TRBJ2-1|TRBV29-1
CSGTGGGYNEQFF
>TRBJ2-5|TRBV29-1
CSVVKGGETQYF
>TRBJ2-7|TRBV18
CASSPGSGGGEQYF
>TRBJ2-7|TRBV6-5
CASSSLPVGSHEQYF
>TRBJ2-1|TRBV2
CASRAHNEQFF
>TRBJ1-2|TRBV29-1
CSVETSYGYTF
>TRBJ2-1|TRBV20-1
CSARDETGARNEQFF
>TRBJ2-3|TRBV6-1
CASSRPLAGGPSTQYF
>TRBJ2-2|TRBV6-1
CATTAPGELFF
>TRBJ2-1|TRBV7-9
CASSPLLASNEQFF
>TRBJ1-1|TRBV20-1
CSARARPATEAFF
>TRBJ2-7|TRBV9
CASSDPSGGTYEQYF
>TRBJ2-7|TRBV7-2
CASSPGLATYEQYF
>TRBJ1-5|TRBV12-5
CASGLVTGRSNQPQHF